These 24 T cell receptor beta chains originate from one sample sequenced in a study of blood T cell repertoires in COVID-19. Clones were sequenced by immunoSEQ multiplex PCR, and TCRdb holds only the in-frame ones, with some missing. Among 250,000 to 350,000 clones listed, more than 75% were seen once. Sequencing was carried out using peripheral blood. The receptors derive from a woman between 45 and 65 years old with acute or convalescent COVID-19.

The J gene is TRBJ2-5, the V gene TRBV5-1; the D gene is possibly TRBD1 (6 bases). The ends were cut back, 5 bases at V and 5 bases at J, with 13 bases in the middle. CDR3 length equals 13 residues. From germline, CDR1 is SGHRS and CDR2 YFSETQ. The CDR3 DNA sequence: TGCGCCAGCAGTCAGGGGTCGGGGGAGACCCAGTACTTC. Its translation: CASSQGSGETQYF.

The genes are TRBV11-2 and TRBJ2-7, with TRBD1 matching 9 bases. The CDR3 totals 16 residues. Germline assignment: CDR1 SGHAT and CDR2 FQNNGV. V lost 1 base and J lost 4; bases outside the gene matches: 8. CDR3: CASSLGATGGGYEQYF. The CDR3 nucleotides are TGTGCCAGCAGCTTAGGGGCGACAGGGGGTGGATACGAGCAGTACTTC.

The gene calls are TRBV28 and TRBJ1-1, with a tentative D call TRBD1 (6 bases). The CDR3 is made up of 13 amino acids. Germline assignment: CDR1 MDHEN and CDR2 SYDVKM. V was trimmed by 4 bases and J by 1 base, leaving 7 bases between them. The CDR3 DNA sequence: TGTGCCAGCAGTTACAGGGAGAACACTGAAGCTTTCTTT. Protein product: CASSYRENTEAFF.

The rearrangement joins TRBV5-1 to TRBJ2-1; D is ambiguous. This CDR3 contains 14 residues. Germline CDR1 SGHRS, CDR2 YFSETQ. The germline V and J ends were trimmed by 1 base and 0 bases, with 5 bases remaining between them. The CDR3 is CASSLQNSYNEQFF. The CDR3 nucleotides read TGCGCCAGCAGCTTGCAAAACTCCTACAATGAGCAGTTCTTC.

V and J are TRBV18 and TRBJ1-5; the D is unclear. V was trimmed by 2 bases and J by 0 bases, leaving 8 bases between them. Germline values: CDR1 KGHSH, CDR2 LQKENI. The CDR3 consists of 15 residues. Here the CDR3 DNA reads TGTGCCAGCTCACCATCGTCGTATAGCAATCAGCCCCAGCATTTT. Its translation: CASSPSSYSNQPQHF.

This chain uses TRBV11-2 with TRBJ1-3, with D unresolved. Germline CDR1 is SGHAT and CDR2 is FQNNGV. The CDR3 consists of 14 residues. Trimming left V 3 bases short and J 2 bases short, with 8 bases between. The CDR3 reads CASSFSGPGNTIYF. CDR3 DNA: TGTGCCAGCAGCTTCTCGGGTCCTGGAAACACCATATATTTT.

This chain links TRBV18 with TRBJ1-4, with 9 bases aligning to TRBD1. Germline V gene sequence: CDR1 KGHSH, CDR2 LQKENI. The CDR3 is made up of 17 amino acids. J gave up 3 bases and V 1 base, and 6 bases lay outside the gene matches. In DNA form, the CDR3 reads TGTGCCAGCTCACCACGGACAGGGGAAGGCGCTAATGAAAAACTGTTTTTT. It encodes CASSPRTGEGANEKLFF.

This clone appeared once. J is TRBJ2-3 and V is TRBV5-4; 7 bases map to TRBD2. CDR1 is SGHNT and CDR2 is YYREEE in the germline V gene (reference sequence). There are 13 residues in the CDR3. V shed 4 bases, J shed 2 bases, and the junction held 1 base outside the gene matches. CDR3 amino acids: CASSREVTDTQYF. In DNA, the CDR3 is TGTGCCAGCAGCCGGGAGGTCACAGATACGCAGTATTTT.

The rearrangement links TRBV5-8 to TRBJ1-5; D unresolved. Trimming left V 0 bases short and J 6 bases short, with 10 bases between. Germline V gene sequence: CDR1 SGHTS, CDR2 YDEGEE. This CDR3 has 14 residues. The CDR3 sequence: CASSLDRGSQPQHF. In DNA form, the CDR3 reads TGTGCCAGCAGCTTGGACCGAGGGAGTCAGCCCCAGCATTTT.

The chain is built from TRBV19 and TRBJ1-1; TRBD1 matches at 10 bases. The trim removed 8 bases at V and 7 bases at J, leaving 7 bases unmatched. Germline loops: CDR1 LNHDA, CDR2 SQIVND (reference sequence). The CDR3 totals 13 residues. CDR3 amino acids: CASDRGRGNEAFF. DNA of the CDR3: TGTGCCAGTGACAGGGGGCGAGGGAATGAAGCTTTCTTT.

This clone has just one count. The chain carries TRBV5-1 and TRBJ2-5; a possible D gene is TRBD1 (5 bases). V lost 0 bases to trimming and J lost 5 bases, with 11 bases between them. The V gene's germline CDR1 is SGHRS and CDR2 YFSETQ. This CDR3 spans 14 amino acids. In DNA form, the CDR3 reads TGCGCCAGCAGCTTGGAAGTGGGGCTGGAGACCCAGTACTTC. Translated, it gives CASSLEVGLETQYF.

DNA for the CDR3: TGTGCCAGCAGCTCCCTAGCGGGCACCTACAATGAGCAGTTCTTC. This encodes CASSSLAGTYNEQFF. The V and J genes are TRBV11-2 and TRBJ2-1, with 8 bases identical to TRBD2. Losses at the gene ends were 4 bases for V and 2 bases for J; bases not matched to a gene: 4. The CDR3 covers 15 residues. The V gene's germline CDR1 is SGHAT and CDR2 FQNNGV.

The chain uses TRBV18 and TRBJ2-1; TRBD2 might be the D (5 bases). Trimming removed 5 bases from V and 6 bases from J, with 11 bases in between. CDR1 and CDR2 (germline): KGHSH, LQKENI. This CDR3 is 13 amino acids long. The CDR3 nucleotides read TGTGCCAGCTCAGGACCCGCGGGCAATGAGCAGTTCTTC. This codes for CASSGPAGNEQFF.

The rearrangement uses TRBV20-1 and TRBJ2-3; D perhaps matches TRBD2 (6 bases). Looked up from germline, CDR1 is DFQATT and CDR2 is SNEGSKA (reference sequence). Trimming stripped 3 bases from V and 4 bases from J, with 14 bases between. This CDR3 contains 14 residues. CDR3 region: CSASSGVGSDTQYF. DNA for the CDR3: TGCAGTGCTAGTTCGGGGGTTGGGTCAGATACGCAGTATTTT.

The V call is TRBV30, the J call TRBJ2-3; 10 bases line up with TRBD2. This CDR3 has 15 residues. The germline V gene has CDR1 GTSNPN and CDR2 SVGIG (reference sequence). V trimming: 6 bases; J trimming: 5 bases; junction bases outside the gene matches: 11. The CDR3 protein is CACTGGAGGGDTQYF. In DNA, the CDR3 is TGTGCCTGTACCGGGGGAGCGGGAGGGGGAGATACGCAGTATTTT.

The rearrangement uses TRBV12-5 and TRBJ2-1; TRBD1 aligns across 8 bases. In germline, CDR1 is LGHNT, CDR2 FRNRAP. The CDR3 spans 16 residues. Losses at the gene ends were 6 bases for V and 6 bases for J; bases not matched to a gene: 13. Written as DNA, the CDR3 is TGTGCTAGTGGACTCTATTGGGCAGGGGGCGGCAATGAGCAGTTCTTC. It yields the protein CASGLYWAGGGNEQFF.

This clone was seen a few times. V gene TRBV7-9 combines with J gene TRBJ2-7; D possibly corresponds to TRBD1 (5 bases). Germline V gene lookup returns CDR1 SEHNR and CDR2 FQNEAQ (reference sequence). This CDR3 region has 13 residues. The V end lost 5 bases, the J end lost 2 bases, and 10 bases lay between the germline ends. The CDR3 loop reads CASSPEGAYEQYF. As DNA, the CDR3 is TGTGCCAGCAGCCCGGAAGGGGCCTACGAGCAGTACTTC.

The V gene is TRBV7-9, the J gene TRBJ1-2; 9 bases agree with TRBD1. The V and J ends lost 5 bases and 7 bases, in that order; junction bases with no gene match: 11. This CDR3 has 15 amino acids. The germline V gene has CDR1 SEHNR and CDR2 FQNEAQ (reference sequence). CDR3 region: CASSRRTQGAGGYTF. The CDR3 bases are TGTGCCAGCAGCCGAAGAACACAGGGGGCCGGTGGCTACACCTTC. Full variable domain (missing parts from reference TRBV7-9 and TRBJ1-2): DTGVSQNPRHKITKRGQNVTFRCDPISEHNRLYWYRQTLGQGPEFLTYFQNEAQLEKSRLLSDRFSAERPKGSFSTLEIQRTEQGDSAMYLCASSRRTQGAGGYTFGSGTRLTVV.

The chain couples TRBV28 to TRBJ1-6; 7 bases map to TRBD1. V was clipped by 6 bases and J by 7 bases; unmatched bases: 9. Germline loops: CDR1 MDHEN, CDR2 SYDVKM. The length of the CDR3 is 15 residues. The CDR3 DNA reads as TGTGCCAGCAGAATACTGACAGGGAGAAATTCACCCCTCCACTTT. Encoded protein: CASRILTGRNSPLHF. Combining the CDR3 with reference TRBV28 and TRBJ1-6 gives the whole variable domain DVKVTQSSRYLVKRTGEKVFLECVQDMDHENMFWYRQDPGLGLRLIYFSYDVKMKEKGDIPEGYSVSREKKERFSLILESASTNQTSMYLCASRILTGRNSPLHFGNGTRLTVT.

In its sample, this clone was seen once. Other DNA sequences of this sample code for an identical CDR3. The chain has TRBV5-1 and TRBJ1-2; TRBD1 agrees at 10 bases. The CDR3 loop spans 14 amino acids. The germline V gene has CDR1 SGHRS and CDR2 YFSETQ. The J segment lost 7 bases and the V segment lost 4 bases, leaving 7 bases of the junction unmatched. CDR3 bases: TGCGCCAGCAGCCTAGACAGGGGGCTCAGTGGCTACACCTTC. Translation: CASSLDRGLSGYTF.

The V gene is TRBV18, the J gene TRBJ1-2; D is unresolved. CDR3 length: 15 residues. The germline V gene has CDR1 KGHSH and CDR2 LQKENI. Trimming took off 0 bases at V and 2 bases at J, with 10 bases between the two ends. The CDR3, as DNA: TGTGCCAGCTCACCACCGGTGGGCAGCAACTATGGCTACACCTTC. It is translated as CASSPPVGSNYGYTF.

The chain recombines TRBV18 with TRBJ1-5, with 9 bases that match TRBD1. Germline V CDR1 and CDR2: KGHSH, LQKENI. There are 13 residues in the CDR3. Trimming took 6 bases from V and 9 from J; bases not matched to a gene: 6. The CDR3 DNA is TGTGCCAGCTCGCCGACAGGGGGTCGGCCCCAGCATTTT. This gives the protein CASSPTGGRPQHF.

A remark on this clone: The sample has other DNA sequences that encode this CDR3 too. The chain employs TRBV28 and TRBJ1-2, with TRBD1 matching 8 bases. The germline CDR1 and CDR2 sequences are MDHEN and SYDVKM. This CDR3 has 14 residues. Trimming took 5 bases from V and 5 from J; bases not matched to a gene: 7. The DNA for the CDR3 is TGTGCCAGCAGTCCCGGCCAGGGGGCGTATGGCTACACCTTC. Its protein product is CASSPGQGAYGYTF.

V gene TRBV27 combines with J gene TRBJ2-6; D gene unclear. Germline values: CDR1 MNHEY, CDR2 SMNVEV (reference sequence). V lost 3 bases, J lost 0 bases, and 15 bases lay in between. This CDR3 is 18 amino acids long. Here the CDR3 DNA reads TGTGCCAGCAGTTTTAGAATTGCCAGGCCCTCTGGGGCCAACGTCCTGACTTTC. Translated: CASSFRIARPSGANVLTF.